The 29 T cell receptor beta chains listed next were all sequenced from one sample in a study of blood T cell repertoires in COVID-19. Sequencing was performed with immunoSEQ multiplex PCR; in TCRdb, only in-frame clones are kept and a portion is missing. The sample yields 100,000 to 120,000 clones, roughly 91% seen once. Sequenced material: peripheral blood. The receptors shown here come from a woman between 45 and 60 years old with acute or convalescent COVID-19.

This clone was recorded once. J is TRBJ2-3 and V is TRBV24-1, with D perhaps matching TRBD2 (5 bases). Trimming shortened V by 10 bases and J by 6 bases, and 16 bases separated the two germline ends. CDR1 is KGHDR and CDR2 is SFDVKD in the germline V gene. The CDR3 consists of 13 residues. The CDR3 sequence is CATASLEADTQYF. Here the CDR3 DNA reads TGTGCCACGGCGTCGTTGGAGGCGGATACGCAGTATTTT.

V usage is TRBV6-1 and J usage is TRBJ1-6; D is ambiguous. Trimming left V 2 bases short and J 5 bases short, with 7 bases between. Germline V lookup: CDR1 MNHNS, CDR2 SASEGT. The CDR3 runs to 14 residues. This CDR3 reads CASSELADNSPLHF. CDR3 coding DNA: TGTGCCAGCAGTGAATTGGCTGATAATTCACCCCTCCACTTT.

The gene calls are TRBV5-1 and TRBJ2-2, with 11 bases that match TRBD2. CDR3 length equals 16 residues. V shed 7 bases and J 4 bases; nucleotides not matched to a gene: 9. Germline V lookup: CDR1 SGHRS, CDR2 YFSETQ. This CDR3 is CASESSGRAGTGELFF. CDR3 coding DNA: TGCGCCAGCGAAAGTAGCGGGAGGGCCGGCACCGGGGAGCTGTTTTTT.

V is TRBV18 and J is TRBJ2-5; a weak D match, TRBD1 (5 bases). The CDR3 is made up of 15 amino acids. Trimming stripped 3 bases from V and 3 bases from J, with 14 bases between. Germline assignment: CDR1 KGHSH and CDR2 LQKENI. CDR3 nucleotide sequence: TGTGCCAGCTCACCGCAAGGGGCAGGGAAAGAGACCCAGTACTTC. Residues: CASSPQGAGKETQYF.

The chain joins TRBV28 to TRBJ2-3, with D tentatively TRBD2 (6 bases). Trimming cost V 2 bases and J 7 bases, with 16 bases left between them. The germline CDR1 and CDR2 sequences are MDHEN and SYDVKM. The CDR3 contains 15 residues. This CDR3 reads CASSLGLAGSNTQYF. The CDR3 DNA is TGTGCCAGCAGTTTAGGCCTCGCGGGGAGTAATACGCAGTATTTT. The full variable domain, completed using reference TRBV28 and TRBJ2-3, is DVKVTQSSRYLVKRTGEKVFLECVQDMDHENMFWYRQDPGLGLRLIYFSYDVKMKEKGDIPEGYSVSREKKERFSLILESASTNQTSMYLCASSLGLAGSNTQYFGPGTRLTVL.

The chain uses TRBV2 and TRBJ2-4; 15 bases are a match to TRBD2. This CDR3 contains 17 residues. V was pared by 7 bases and J by 3 bases, with 7 bases of the junction left unmatched. CDR1 is SNHLY and CDR2 is FYNNEI in the germline V gene. The CDR3 sequence is CASMGGLAGGGKNIQYF. In nucleotides, the CDR3 is TGTGCCAGCATGGGGGGACTAGCGGGAGGAGGCAAAAACATTCAGTACTTC.

The rearrangement uses TRBV24-1 and TRBJ2-2, with 7 nucleotides matching TRBD2. In germline, CDR1 is KGHDR, CDR2 SFDVKD. This CDR3 is built from 15 residues. V lost 3 bases and J lost 3; bases outside the gene matches: 3. The DNA of the CDR3 is TGTGCCACCAGTGATCGGGAGGCCTACACCGGGGAGCTGTTTTTT. It codes for CATSDREAYTGELFF.

V is TRBV27 and J is TRBJ2-6, with unresolved D. CDR1 MNHEY and CDR2 SMNVEV come from the germline V gene (reference sequence). V was shortened by 4 bases and J by 0 bases, with 10 bases between the two germline ends. The CDR3 extends over 16 amino acids. Here the CDR3 reads CASSSLTSSGANVLTF. In nucleotides, the CDR3 is TGTGCCAGCAGTTCCCTTACAAGCTCTGGGGCCAACGTCCTGACTTTC.

The chain employs TRBV28 and TRBJ2-7; 7 nucleotides align to TRBD2. This CDR3 comprises 14 residues. Germline V gene lookup returns CDR1 MDHEN and CDR2 SYDVKM. J gave up 4 bases and V 3 bases, and 6 bases lay outside the gene matches. The CDR3 DNA reads as TGTGCCAGCAGTTTGGCGGGGGTGGGATACGAGCAGTACTTC. Amino acids: CASSLAGVGYEQYF.

The chain joins TRBV5-1 to TRBJ2-3; 7 bases are shared with TRBD2. Unmatched junction bases numbered 4, after V lost 3 bases and J lost 0 bases. The CDR3 consists of 15 residues. The germline CDR1 and CDR2 sequences are SGHRS and YFSETQ. The DNA for the CDR3 is TGCGCCAGCAGCTACGGGGGAGGGAGCACAGATACGCAGTATTTT. This gives the protein CASSYGGGSTDTQYF.

Only one count was recorded for this clone. V is TRBV4-2 and J is TRBJ1-4, with D maybe TRBD1 (5 bases). This CDR3 spans 15 amino acids. Between the trimmed V and J ends, which lost 0 bases and 2 bases, there was a span of 7 bases. The germline gives CDR1 LGHNA, CDR2 YNFKEQ. Written as DNA, the CDR3 is TGTGCCAGCAGCCAAGACGCAGGGACTAATGAAAAACTGTTTTTT. Protein product: CASSQDAGTNEKLFF.

The chain couples TRBV28 to TRBJ1-4; D might be TRBD1 (5 bases). Per the germline V gene, CDR1 is MDHEN and CDR2 is SYDVKM. The V end lost 0 bases, the J end lost 5 bases, and 10 bases lay between the germline ends. The CDR3 sequence is 15 residues long. The chain's CDR3 is CASSLWGGDNEKLFF. DNA of the CDR3: TGTGCCAGCAGTTTATGGGGGGGGGACAATGAAAAACTGTTTTTT. The whole variable domain, remainder taken from reference TRBV28 and TRBJ1-4, is DVKVTQSSRYLVKRTGEKVFLECVQDMDHENMFWYRQDPGLGLRLIYFSYDVKMKEKGDIPEGYSVSREKKERFSLILESASTNQTSMYLCASSLWGGDNEKLFFGSGTQLSVL.

The chain is built from TRBV15 and TRBJ2-3; 13 bases are a match to TRBD2. Germline V gene sequence: CDR1 LNHNV, CDR2 YYDKDF (reference sequence). The CDR3 is made up of 17 amino acids. With 0 bases clipped from V and 2 bases from J, the junction kept 2 bases outside the gene matches. CDR3: CATSRDTSGRATDTQYF. The CDR3 coding sequence is TGTGCCACCAGCAGAGATACTAGCGGGAGGGCCACAGATACGCAGTATTTT.

The chain links TRBV19 to TRBJ1-1; D gene uncertain. The length of the CDR3 is 15 residues. V lost 8 bases, J lost 0 bases, and 16 bases lay in between. The V gene's germline CDR1 is LNHDA and CDR2 SQIVND (reference sequence). The CDR3 reads CASLGSAGVNTEAFF. The CDR3 nucleotides are TGTGCCAGTTTGGGGTCCGCGGGTGTGAACACTGAAGCTTTCTTT.

In this sample, this clone turned up once. The rearrangement uses TRBV5-4 and TRBJ2-2; 7 positions agree with TRBD2. CDR1 and CDR2 (germline): SGHNT, YYREEE (reference sequence). The CDR3 length is 16 residues. Trimming took 4 bases from V and 4 from J; bases not matched to a gene: 10. This chain's CDR3 is CASSPAEGRGTGELFF. The CDR3 DNA sequence: TGTGCCAGCAGCCCTGCGGAGGGGAGGGGCACCGGGGAGCTGTTTTTT.

The chain combines TRBV28 with TRBJ1-1; a weak D match, TRBD1 (5 bases). The V and J ends lost 2 bases and 1 base respectively, with 5 bases between them. Germline CDR1 is MDHEN and CDR2 is SYDVKM. The length of the CDR3 is 13 residues. The CDR3 loop reads CASSLQGNTEAFF. CDR3 nucleotide sequence: TGTGCCAGCAGTTTACAGGGGAACACTGAAGCTTTCTTT.

The J gene is TRBJ1-5, the V gene TRBV7-9; 7 bases are a match to TRBD1. Looked up from germline, CDR1 is SEHNR and CDR2 is FQNEAQ (reference sequence). This CDR3 has 14 amino acids. Losses at the gene ends were 5 bases for V and 3 bases for J; bases not matched to a gene: 4. The CDR3 loop is CASSRQGNNQPQHF. CDR3 bases: TGTGCCAGCAGCCGACAGGGTAACAATCAGCCCCAGCATTTT.

V is TRBV6-1 and J is TRBJ2-7; 9 nucleotides match TRBD2. The V segment lost 3 bases and the J segment 2 bases; nucleotides outside the gene matches: 5. CDR1 is MNHNS, CDR2 SASEGT, per germline. CDR3 size: 15 residues. CDR3 amino acids: CASSEGLAGPYEQYF. The CDR3 bases are TGTGCCAGCAGTGAGGGGCTAGCGGGGCCCTACGAGCAGTACTTC.

The CDR3 bases are TGTGCCAGCAGCCAAGAGGGACTAGCGGGAAAGAGTAATGAGCAGTTCTTC. Its translation is CASSQEGLAGKSNEQFF. This chain links TRBV14 with TRBJ2-1; 13 nucleotides match TRBD2. The CDR3 is made up of 17 amino acids. The germline CDR1 and CDR2 sequences are SGHDN and FVKESK. The trim removed 0 bases at V and 7 bases at J, leaving 6 bases unmatched.

The chain is built from TRBV6-5 and TRBJ2-1; 11 bases are shared with TRBD2. V shed 6 bases, J shed 7 bases, and the junction held 5 bases outside the gene matches. CDR1 and CDR2 (germline): MNHEY, SVGAGI. CDR3 length: 14 amino acids. CDR3 DNA: TGTGCCAGCAGCTCTAGCGGGGGGCTTAATGAGCAGTTCTTC. It translates to CASSSSGGLNEQFF.

The gene calls are TRBV30 and TRBJ2-1, with D perhaps TRBD2 (5 bases). The CDR3 runs to 14 residues. The germline gives CDR1 GTSNPN, CDR2 SVGIG (reference sequence). Trimming pared 5 bases from V and 1 base from J, leaving 12 bases between. The CDR3 spells CAWALGGSYNEQFF. In DNA form, the CDR3 reads TGTGCCTGGGCTCTGGGCGGGTCCTACAATGAGCAGTTCTTC.

The chain combines TRBV19 with TRBJ1-1, with D unresolved. Trimming shortened V by 5 bases and J by 0 bases, and 7 bases separated the two germline ends. Germline CDR1 and CDR2: LNHDA and SQIVND (reference sequence). The CDR3 consists of 13 residues. The CDR3 protein is CASSLTVNTEAFF. DNA of the CDR3: TGTGCCAGTAGTCTCACAGTGAACACTGAAGCTTTCTTT.

This chain joins TRBV4-1 and TRBJ1-2, with D possibly TRBD1 on 6 matching bases. The germline V gene has CDR1 MGHRA and CDR2 YSYEKL. This CDR3 contains 18 residues. V was clipped by 0 bases and J by 4 bases, with 21 bases between them. CDR3 protein: CASSQDLVAGRGGYGYTF. The CDR3 coding sequence is TGCGCCAGCAGCCAAGATTTGGTTGCGGGCAGGGGCGGCTATGGCTACACCTTC.

The chain combines TRBV2 with TRBJ2-3, with 10 bases fitting TRBD1. Trimming took 5 bases from V and 4 from J; bases not matched to a gene: 21. The V gene's germline CDR1 is SNHLY and CDR2 FYNNEI. This CDR3 has 20 amino acids. CDR3 sequence: CASSSAAGFGTGDYPDTQYF. The CDR3 DNA reads as TGTGCCAGCAGTTCCGCGGCGGGCTTCGGGACAGGGGATTATCCAGATACGCAGTATTTT.

This chain links TRBV7-8 with TRBJ1-3; D is uncertain. CDR1 and CDR2 (germline): SGHVS, FQNEAQ. V gave up 5 bases and J gave up 6 bases, with 14 bases separating them. The CDR3 extends over 14 amino acids. The CDR3 loop reads CASSAAGSKNTIYF. CDR3 nucleotide sequence: TGTGCCAGCAGCGCTGCAGGATCGAAAAACACCATATATTTT.

A single count supports this clone. The chain uses TRBV5-8 and TRBJ1-6; D gene unclear. The V gene's germline CDR1 is SGHTS and CDR2 YDEGEE. This CDR3 is built from 16 residues. The V end was cut by 2 bases, the J end by 8 bases, with 17 bases between. The chain's CDR3 is CASSFRAFGGDSPLHF. CDR3 in DNA: TGTGCCAGCAGCTTCCGGGCCTTTGGCGGGGATTCACCCCTCCACTTT.

V is TRBV11-1 and J is TRBJ2-7; 9 bases fit TRBD2. The germline CDR1 and CDR2 sequences are SGHAT and FQDESV (reference sequence). This CDR3 region has 15 residues. V lost 8 bases and J lost 5; bases outside the gene matches: 13. CDR3 region: CASGHAGGRAHEQYF. The CDR3 region has the DNA TGTGCCAGCGGCCATGCGGGCGGGAGGGCCCACGAGCAGTACTTC. Variable domain in full (rest from reference TRBV11-1 and TRBJ2-7): EAEVAQSPRYKITEKSQAVAFWCDPISGHATLYWYRQILGQGPELLVQFQDESVVDDSQLPKDRFSAERLKGVDSTLKIQPAELGDSAMYLCASGHAGGRAHEQYFGPGTRLTVT.

The genes are TRBV6-6 and TRBJ1-2, with 7 nucleotides matching TRBD1. From germline, CDR1 is MNHNY and CDR2 SVGAGI (reference sequence). The ends lost 0 bases at V and 5 bases at J; junction bases unmatched: 6. This CDR3 contains 15 residues. This CDR3 reads CASSYSDRPPYGYTF. CDR3 coding DNA: TGTGCCAGCAGTTACTCGGACAGGCCCCCGTATGGCTACACCTTC.

The rearrangement uses TRBV15 and TRBJ2-7; weak D call: TRBD2 (5 bases). Trimming shortened V by 0 bases and J by 0 bases, and 12 bases separated the two germline ends. The CDR3 runs to 16 residues. The germline V gene has CDR1 LNHNV and CDR2 YYDKDF (reference sequence). As DNA, the CDR3 is TGTGCCACCAGCAGAGAGGGAGCTTGGAGCTCCTACGAGCAGTACTTC. It encodes CATSREGAWSSYEQYF.